Sequencing of this TCR beta chain was carried out in a study of blood T cell repertoires in COVID-19. For the study at large: The study drew acute and convalescent COVID-19 samples from the United States, Italy and Spain. In each case, the material was cDNA or gDNA derived from T cells, B-cell-depleted T cells, or PBMCs.

The CDR3 has 16 residues. Trimming shortened V by 2 bases and J by 5 bases, and 16 bases separated the two germline ends. Germline CDR1 LNHDA, CDR2 SQIVND (reference sequence). In the original analysis: Amplification from reference gene primers served as the basis for estimated nucleated cell counts. The repertoire was sequenced with immunoSEQ multiplex PCR; TCRdb's copy has only in-frame clones and lacks some. The V and J calls and clone size are taken from that table; D and trimming were inferred from the DNA. The sample includes about 280,000 clones, 88% seen only once; the top ten take approximately 10%. While infection was still active, Seattle patients were enrolled and then followed longitudinally.

The receptor's source is a woman aged 25 to 45 with COVID-19, enrolled during active disease. The sequenced material came from peripheral blood. V and J are TRBV19 and TRBJ2-1; D perhaps matches TRBD2 (5 bases). The CDR3, as DNA: TGTGCCAGTAGTATAAACACTAGAAGTGGTAACAATGAGCAGTTCTTC. Translated: CASSINTRSGNNEQFF.